The 16 T cell receptor beta chains below all came from one sample that was sequenced in a study of control samples from healthy donors and cancer patients. Produced via immunoSEQ multiplex PCR; TCRdb's table is partial and in-frame only. Among about 95,000 clones, about 89% were seen once, and the ten largest hold 0.85% to 1%. Sequenced: blood. All receptors come from a woman aged 25-40 years in good health.

This clone has a handful of counts. The gene calls are TRBV10-2 and TRBJ2-3, with D possibly being TRBD2 (6 bases). Looked up from germline, CDR1 is WSHSY and CDR2 is SAAADI. The CDR3 sequence is 18 residues long. V shed 4 bases and J shed 1 base, with 21 bases lying between them. For the CDR3, the DNA is TGCGCCAGCAGTGGGCTTCTAGGGGAGGAGGTCGGCACAGATACGCAGTATTTT. Translated, it gives CASSGLLGEEVGTDTQYF.

The chain recombines TRBV29-1 with TRBJ1-5; the match to TRBD1 covers 8 bases. The CDR3 consists of 13 residues. Germline V gives CDR1 SQVTM, CDR2 ANQGSEA. V trimming: 5 bases; J trimming: 3 bases; junction bases outside the gene matches: 3. CDR3 amino acids: CSVRQGYNQPQHF. Written as DNA, the CDR3 is TGCAGCGTTCGACAGGGGTACAATCAGCCCCAGCATTTT.

The chain recombines TRBV3-1 (or the pseudogene TRBV3-2) with TRBJ1-1; 7 nucleotides match TRBD1. The CDR3 covers 13 residues. Per germline, CDR1 LGHDT and CDR2 YNNKEL (reference sequence). The junction had 6 bases not matched to a gene; V was cut back by 3 bases and J by 8 bases. Written as DNA, the CDR3 is TGTGCCAGCAGCCAGTCAGGGGGTATAGAAGCTTTCTTT. Translating it yields CASSQSGGIEAFF.

The chain recombines TRBV6-1 with TRBJ1-2; TRBD1 might be the D (5 bases). V dropped 1 base and J dropped 5 bases, with 14 bases sitting between them. The CDR3 extends over 15 amino acids. Looked up from germline, CDR1 is MNHNS and CDR2 is SASEGT. CDR3 DNA sequence: TGTGCCAGCAGTGAAGGCAGGGCGGGTCTTTATGGCTACACCTTC. Translating it yields CASSEGRAGLYGYTF.

The gene calls are TRBV2 and TRBJ2-3; the D gene is possibly TRBD1 (5 bases). The CDR3 extends over 16 amino acids. Per the germline V gene, CDR1 is SNHLY and CDR2 is FYNNEI. The V gene lost 8 bases and the J gene lost 2 bases, with 20 bases spanning the gap. The CDR3 protein is CASLPLRVGHTDTQYF. The CDR3 nucleotides are TGTGCCAGCCTCCCCTTACGCGTAGGACACACAGATACGCAGTATTTT.

The chain is built from TRBV11-2 and TRBJ2-3, with 9 bases lining up with TRBD2. The CDR3 runs to 15 residues. V lost 3 bases, J lost 6 bases, and 7 bases stayed unmatched. Germline loops: CDR1 SGHAT, CDR2 FQNNGV. DNA for the CDR3: TGTGCCAGCAGCTTTTTAGCGGGAGAATTCGATACGCAGTATTTT. Translated: CASSFLAGEFDTQYF.

This chain links TRBV2 with TRBJ2-3; TRBD1 might be the D (6 bases). CDR1 and CDR2 from the germline V gene are SNHLY and FYNNEI. Deletions cut 6 bases from V and 5 bases from J, with 15 bases between. This CDR3 has 14 residues. The CDR3 is CASRLTGTVDTQYF. Written as DNA, the CDR3 is TGTGCCAGCAGATTAACAGGGACGGTAGATACGCAGTATTTT.

The rearrangement uses TRBV4-2 and TRBJ2-5, with 13 bases lining up with TRBD2. Trimming at V came to 8 bases and at J to 0 bases, leaving 3 bases not matched to a gene. Germline assignment: CDR1 LGHNA and CDR2 YNFKEQ. This CDR3 comprises 15 residues. CDR3 nucleotides: TGTGCCAGCGCGGGGACTAGCGGGAACCAAGAGACCCAGTACTTC. It encodes CASAGTSGNQETQYF.

This chain uses TRBV2 with TRBJ2-3; 14 nucleotides align to TRBD2. Germline lookup yields CDR1 SNHLY and CDR2 FYNNEI. Trimming took 1 base from V and 6 from J; bases not matched to a gene: 0. This CDR3 has 15 residues. CDR3 in amino acids: CASSEGLAGGDTQYF. DNA for the CDR3: TGTGCCAGCAGTGAAGGACTAGCGGGAGGGGATACGCAGTATTTT.

This chain uses TRBV9 with TRBJ2-5; 8 nucleotides line up with TRBD2. The CDR3 is 14 amino acids. CDR1 is SGDLS, CDR2 YYNGEE, per germline. V lost 0 bases to trimming and J lost 5 bases; unmatched junction nucleotides: 3. The CDR3 loop reads CASSVASGRETQYF. In DNA, the CDR3 is TGTGCCAGCAGCGTAGCTAGCGGGCGGGAGACCCAGTACTTC.

This clone was seen once. The genes are TRBV27 and TRBJ2-1; TRBD2 matches at 9 bases. Germline CDR1 and CDR2: MNHEY and SMNVEV (reference sequence). With 5 bases clipped from V and 8 bases from J, the junction kept 10 bases outside the gene matches. The CDR3 is 15 residues long. The CDR3 DNA sequence: TGTGCCAGCAGTCCCCGGATAGCGGGAGACGATGAGCAGTTCTTC. This translates into CASSPRIAGDDEQFF.

The gene calls are TRBV27 and TRBJ2-7, with D perhaps TRBD1 or TRBD2 (5 bases each). This CDR3 is built from 12 residues. V was trimmed by 5 bases and J by 6 bases, leaving 11 bases between them. Germline V gene lookup returns CDR1 MNHEY and CDR2 SMNVEV (reference sequence). The DNA for the CDR3 is TGTGCCAGCAGTCTCCTCGGGGCCGAGCAGTACTTC. Encoded protein: CASSLLGAEQYF.

This clone has a handful of counts. In DNA, the CDR3 is TGTGCCAGCAGCCAAGGGACGGTGAACACTGAAGCTTTCTTT. Translated, it gives CASSQGTVNTEAFF. The rearrangement uses TRBV6-5 and TRBJ1-1, with D perhaps TRBD1 (5 bases). The CDR3 spans 14 residues. Per germline, CDR1 MNHEY and CDR2 SVGAGI. Trimming took off 6 bases at V and 0 bases at J, with 11 bases between the two ends.

This rearrangement joins TRBV11-3 to TRBJ2-3; TRBD2 matches 8 bases. V trimming: 1 base; J trimming: 4 bases; junction bases outside the gene matches: 1. The CDR3 extends over 14 amino acids. CDR1 is SGHNT, CDR2 YENEEA, per germline. Written as DNA, the CDR3 is TGTGCCAGCAGCTTAGCGGGAGGGGCAGATACGCAGTATTTT. It encodes CASSLAGGADTQYF.

In this sample, this clone turned up once. The chain has TRBV28 and TRBJ2-6; D might be TRBD2 (6 bases). Trimming pared 5 bases from V and 4 bases from J, leaving 12 bases between. Germline V gene lookup returns CDR1 MDHEN and CDR2 SYDVKM. The CDR3 covers 15 residues. CDR3 bases: TGTGCCAGCAGTGCTGGGGGGTTAGGGGCCAACGTCCTGACTTTC. It specifies CASSAGGLGANVLTF.

The CDR3 bases are TGTGCCAGCAGCCAAGAGACAAGCTACACCTTC. Translation gives CASSQETSYTF. The chain links TRBV3-1 (or the pseudogene TRBV3-2) to TRBJ1-2; D unclear. CDR3 length equals 11 residues. The V gene lost 0 bases and the J gene lost 9 bases, with 5 bases spanning the gap. Germline CDR1 LGHDT, CDR2 YNNKEL (reference sequence).